This is a list of T cell receptor beta chains from one sample in a study of T cell clonotyping in hematopoietic cell transplantation. This table comes from immunoSEQ multiplex PCR, and its TCRdb copy is limited to in-frame clones, with some not included. The data hold about 20,000 clones, with about nine tenths observed a single time. Sample: peripheral blood mononuclear cells, taken before stem cell transplant. The receptor set was obtained from a man between 18 and 29 years old with biphenotypic leukemia. Some clones in this sample may be carry-over from other donors' samples. Each CDR3 is given with its conserved first and last residue. The D gene is left open where the match is weak. A row's size may be missing; if present it is once, few, many or a size class.

clone size | D gene | J gene | V gene | CDR3 DNA | CDR3 protein
- | - | TRBJ1-2 | TRBV7-6 | TGTGCCAGCAGCTTAGTTAGGGGGACGGAGTATGGCTACACCTTC | CASSLVRGTEYGYTF
- | - | TRBJ2-2 | TRBV5-1 | TGCGCCAGCAGCTTGGGTAGGGCTAACACCGGGGAGCTGTTTTTT | CASSLGRANTGELFF
- | TRBD1 | TRBJ1-2 | TRBV6-1 | TGTGCCACCCAGGGACAGCGGATTAACTATGGCTACACCTTC | CATQGQRINYGYTF
- | - | TRBJ2-5 | TRBV7-9 | TGTGCCAGCAGCTTAGTAGACGTAGCAGAGACCCAGTACTTC | CASSLVDVAETQYF
- | TRBD1 | TRBJ1-2 | TRBV7-9 | TGTGCCAGCAGCAAGGGACAGGGGGCGGAGTATGGCTACACCTTC | CASSKGQGAEYGYTF
- | - | TRBJ2-7 | TRBV4-1 | TGCGCCAGCAGCCCCCTAGGGGACGGTCAGGACGAGCAGTACTTC | CASSPLGDGQDEQYF
- | - | TRBJ1-5 | TRBV6-5 | TGTGCCAGCAGTTACTCCGGAGGGCTCGAGCCCCAGCATTTT | CASSYSGGLEPQHF
- | TRBD1 | TRBJ1-2 | TRBV5-1 | TGCGCCAGCAGCTTGGGGGACAGGGGTTTGGACTATGGCTACACCTTC | CASSLGDRGLDYGYTF
- | - | TRBJ2-7 | TRBV11-1 | TGTGCCAGCAGCTCCGCGACTACCTCCTACGAGCAGTACTTC | CASSSATTSYEQYF
- | TRBD1 | TRBJ2-5 | TRBV19 | TGTGCCAGTAGTATCGGACAGGGGGCCCCCACCCAGTACTTC | CASSIGQGAPTQYF
once | - | TRBJ1-2 | TRBV9 | TGTGCCAGCAGCGCCTCCGATTTTGGCTACACCTTC | CASSASDFGYTF
- | TRBD1 | TRBJ2-7 | TRBV7-9 | TGTGCCAGCAGCTTTGGACAGGGCCTCTACGAGCAGTACTTC | CASSFGQGLYEQYF
- | - | TRBJ1-2 | TRBV9 | TGTGCCAGCAGCGTAGTTCCGGGGACCCATGGCTACACCTTC | CASSVVPGTHGYTF
- | - | TRBJ2-1 | TRBV4-3 | TGCGCCAGCAGCTACATGTATTCCGGGACCTACAATGAGCAGTTCTTC | CASSYMYSGTYNEQFF
- | - | TRBJ1-1 | TRBV5-1 | TGCGCCAGCATAAGGGGGGTTGGGATGAACACTGAAGCTTTCTTT | CASIRGVGMNTEAFF
- | - | TRBJ1-1 | TRBV4-3 | TGCGCCAGCAGCCAAGATGTCGGGGACATACGCTACACTGAAGCTTTCTTT | CASSQDVGDIRYTEAFF